This TCR beta chain was retrieved from a study of CD8+CD57+ T cells in acquired aplastic anemia. TCR beta VDJ and CDR3 were profiled, and genomic DNA was the template. TCRdb reprocessed the reads with MiXCR, giving one entry per CDR3 protein. The data contain 160,000 or so distinct CDR3 sequences, roughly 50% of them singletons. Sequenced patients had shown CD8+CD57+ cell expansion by flow cytometry. The CDR3 consists of 13 residues. V was pared by 7 bases and J by 7 bases, with 15 bases between. Germline V gene lookup returns CDR1 KGHDR and CDR2 SFDVKD. Sequences were obtained from sorted CD4+, CD8+, or CD8+CD57+ T cells (not recorded which) from PBMCs. This chain joins TRBV24-1 and TRBJ1-2, with D hard to call. The source is a human donor with aplastic anemia. CDR3 loop: CATRGQSGSGYTF. The CDR3 DNA reads TGTGCCACCAGAGGTCAAAGCGGATCTGGCTACACCTTC.